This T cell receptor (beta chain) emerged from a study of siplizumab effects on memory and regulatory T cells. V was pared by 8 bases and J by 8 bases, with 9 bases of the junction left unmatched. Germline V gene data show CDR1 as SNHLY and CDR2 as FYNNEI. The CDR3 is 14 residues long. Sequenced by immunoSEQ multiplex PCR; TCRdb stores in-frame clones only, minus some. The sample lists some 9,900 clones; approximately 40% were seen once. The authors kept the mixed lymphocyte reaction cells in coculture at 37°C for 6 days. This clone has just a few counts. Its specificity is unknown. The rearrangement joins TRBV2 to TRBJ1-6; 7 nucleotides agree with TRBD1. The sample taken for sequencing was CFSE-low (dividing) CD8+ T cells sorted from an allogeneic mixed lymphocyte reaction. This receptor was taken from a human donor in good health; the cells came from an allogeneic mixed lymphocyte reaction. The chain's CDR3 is CASLTGTAYSPLHF. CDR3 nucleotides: TGTGCCAGCTTAACCGGGACAGCCTATTCACCCCTCCACTTT.